This T cell receptor (beta chain) emerged from a study of identical twins. This clonotype has a handful of counts. The antigen remains unidentified. Regarding the study as a whole: Where out-of-frame alpha sequences were twin-shared, they showed excess low generation probability.

TCRdb fed the 5' RACE reads into MiXCR, producing one record per CDR3 protein. The sample consists of 1.5 million to 2 million distinct CDR3 sequences, roughly a third of them appearing once. CDR3 length: 16 amino acids. In germline, CDR1 is SGHKS, CDR2 YYEKEE (reference sequence). Trimming took 3 bases from V and 1 from J, leaving 16 bases between them. The specimen sequenced was cord blood. This receptor was taken from a newborn girl in good health. J is TRBJ2-5 and V is TRBV5-5, with D perhaps TRBD1 (6 bases). CDR3 DNA sequence: TGTGCCAGCAGCTGGGCGATGTGGACAGCCCAAGAGACCCAGTACTTC. It is translated as CASSWAMWTAQETQYF.